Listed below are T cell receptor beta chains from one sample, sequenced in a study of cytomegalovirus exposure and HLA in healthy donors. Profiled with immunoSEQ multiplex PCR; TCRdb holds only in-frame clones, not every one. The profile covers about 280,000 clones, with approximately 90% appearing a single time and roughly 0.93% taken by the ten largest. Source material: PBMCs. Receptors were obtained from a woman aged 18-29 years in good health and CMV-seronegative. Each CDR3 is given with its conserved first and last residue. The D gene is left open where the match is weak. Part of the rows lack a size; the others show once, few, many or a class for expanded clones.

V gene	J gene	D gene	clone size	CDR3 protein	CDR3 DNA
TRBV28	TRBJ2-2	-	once	CASSFRGNTGELFF	TGTGCCAGCAGTTTCCGGGGAAACACCGGGGAGCTGTTTTTT
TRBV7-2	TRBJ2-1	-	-	CASSFGLSYNEQFF	TGTGCCAGCAGCTTTGGACTGTCCTACAATGAGCAGTTCTTC
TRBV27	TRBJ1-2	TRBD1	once	CASSGHDGDRSYGYTF	TGTGCCAGCAGCGGACACGATGGGGACAGATCCTATGGCTACACCTTC
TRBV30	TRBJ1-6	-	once	CAWSERGGGSPLHF	TGTGCCTGGAGTGAGCGGGGGGGCGGTTCACCCCTCCACTTT
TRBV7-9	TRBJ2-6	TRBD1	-	CASRLGTGIGANVLTF	TGTGCCAGCAGGCTAGGGACAGGGATTGGGGCCAACGTCCTGACTTTC
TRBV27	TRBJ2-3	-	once	CASSLWETSTTDTQYF	TGTGCCAGCAGTTTATGGGAGACCAGCACCACAGATACGCAGTATTTT
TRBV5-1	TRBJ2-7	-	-	CASSSGLDYEQYF	TGCGCCAGCAGCTCCGGACTGGACTACGAGCAGTACTTC
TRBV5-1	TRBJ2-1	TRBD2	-	CASSIAGVGNEQFF	TGCGCCAGCAGCATAGCGGGAGTAGGCAATGAGCAGTTCTTC
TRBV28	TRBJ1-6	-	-	CASSLWAHRDQGSPLHF	TGTGCCAGCAGTTTATGGGCTCACCGGGATCAAGGGTCACCCCTCCACTTT
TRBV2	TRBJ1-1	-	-	CASPGRGTEAFF	TGTGCCAGCCCCGGTCGAGGCACTGAAGCTTTCTTT
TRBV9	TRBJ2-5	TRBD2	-	CASSVSGSEGETQYF	TGTGCCAGCAGCGTAAGCGGGAGCGAGGGAGAGACCCAGTACTTC
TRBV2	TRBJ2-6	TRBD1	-	CASRQGAGSSGANVLTF	TGTGCCAGCAGACAGGGGGCGGGAAGCTCTGGGGCCAACGTCCTGACTTTC
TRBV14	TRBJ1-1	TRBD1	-	CASSLRTGAGTEAFF	TGTGCCAGCAGCCTCCGGACAGGGGCAGGGACTGAAGCTTTCTTT
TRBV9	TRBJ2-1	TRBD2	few	CASSVTGTNNEQFF	TGTGCCAGCAGCGTAACGGGGACTAACAATGAGCAGTTCTTC
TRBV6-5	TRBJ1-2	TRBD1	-	CASSSMQGGHRGYTF	TGTGCCAGCAGTTCCATGCAGGGGGGACATCGCGGCTACACCTTC
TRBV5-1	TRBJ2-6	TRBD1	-	CASSWDRVSSGANVLTF	TGCGCCAGCAGCTGGGACAGGGTGTCATCTGGGGCCAACGTCCTGACTTTC
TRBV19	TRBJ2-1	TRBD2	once	CASTYGTSGDNEQFF	TGTGCCAGTACTTACGGGACTAGCGGAGACAATGAGCAGTTCTTC
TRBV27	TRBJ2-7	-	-	CASSTLGDEQYF	TGTGCCAGCAGTACCCTCGGGGACGAGCAGTACTTC
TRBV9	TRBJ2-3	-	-	CASSLYSGGPTDTQYF	TGTGCCAGCAGCCTCTACTCCGGAGGGCCGACAGATACGCAGTATTTT
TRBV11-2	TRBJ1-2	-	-	CASSLDMPDGYTF	TGTGCCAGCAGCTTAGATATGCCAGATGGCTACACCTTC
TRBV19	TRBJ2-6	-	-	CASSIDGGSGANVLTF	TGTGCCAGTAGTATAGACGGGGGCTCTGGGGCCAACGTCCTGACTTTC
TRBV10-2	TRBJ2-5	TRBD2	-	CASSASGRTETQYF	TGCGCCAGCAGTGCTAGCGGGAGAACTGAGACCCAGTACTTC
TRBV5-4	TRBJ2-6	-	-	CASSFYRWVSGANVLTF	TGTGCCAGCAGCTTTTACAGGTGGGTATCTGGGGCCAACGTCCTGACTTTC
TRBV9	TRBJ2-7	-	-	CASSPGEADSYEQYF	TGTGCCAGCAGCCCTGGGGAAGCGGACTCCTACGAGCAGTACTTC
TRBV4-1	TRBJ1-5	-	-	CASSPGGQRNQPQHF	TGCGCCAGCAGCCCAGGCGGACAGCGCAATCAGCCCCAGCATTTT
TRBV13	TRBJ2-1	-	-	CASSPILRPNEQFF	TGTGCCAGCAGCCCTATCTTACGTCCCAATGAGCAGTTCTTC
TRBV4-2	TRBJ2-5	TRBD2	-	CASSQGGREEQETQYF	TGTGCCAGCAGCCAAGGGGGCCGGGAGGAACAAGAGACCCAGTACTTC
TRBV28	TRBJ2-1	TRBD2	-	CASRGTSGLSSYNEQFF	TGTGCCAGCAGGGGGACTAGCGGCCTTAGCTCCTACAATGAGCAGTTCTTC
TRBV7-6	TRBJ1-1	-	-	CASSLGAGFLEAFF	TGTGCCAGCAGCTTAGGAGCAGGGTTCCTTGAAGCTTTCTTT
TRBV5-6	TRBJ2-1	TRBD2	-	CASSWGSSGHYNEQFF	TGTGCCAGCAGCTGGGGGTCTAGCGGACATTACAATGAGCAGTTCTTC
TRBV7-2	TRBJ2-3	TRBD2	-	CASSLERQAGGLGDTQYF	TGTGCCAGCAGCTTAGAACGCCAAGCGGGAGGATTGGGAGATACGCAGTATTTT
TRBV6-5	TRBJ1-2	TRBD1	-	CASRPQGGANYGYTF	TGTGCCAGCAGGCCCCAGGGGGGAGCTAACTATGGCTACACCTTC
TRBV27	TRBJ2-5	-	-	CASSLGPQIAQETQYF	TGTGCCAGCAGTTTAGGTCCCCAGATAGCTCAAGAGACCCAGTACTTC
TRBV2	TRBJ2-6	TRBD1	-	CASRIITGGLNSGANVLTF	TGTGCCAGCAGGATAATAACAGGGGGCCTAAACTCTGGGGCCAACGTCCTGACTTTC
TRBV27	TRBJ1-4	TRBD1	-	CASSLTGAGEKLFF	TGTGCCAGCAGCTTAACAGGGGCAGGCGAAAAACTGTTTTTT
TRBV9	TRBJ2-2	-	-	CASSLGQRTTGELFF	TGTGCCAGCAGCCTTGGACAGAGAACGACCGGGGAGCTGTTTTTT
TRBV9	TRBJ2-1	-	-	CASSVGGRNNEQFF	TGTGCCAGCAGCGTAGGGGGCCGGAACAATGAGCAGTTCTTC
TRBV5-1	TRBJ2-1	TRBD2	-	CASRTSGNEQFF	TGCGCCAGCAGGACTAGCGGCAATGAGCAGTTCTTC
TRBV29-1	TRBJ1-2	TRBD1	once	CSVDSRTGGEEANYGYTF	TGCAGCGTTGATAGCCGGACAGGGGGTGAAGAAGCTAACTATGGCTACACCTTC
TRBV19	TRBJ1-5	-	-	CASSSRGFDYQPQHF	TGTGCCAGTAGTAGCAGGGGCTTCGATTATCAGCCCCAGCATTTT